The rows below give T cell receptor beta chains drawn from one sample of a study of blood T cell repertoires in COVID-19. The repertoire was sequenced with immunoSEQ multiplex PCR; TCRdb's copy has only in-frame clones and lacks some. Here the sample spans around 310,000 clones, roughly 86% being singletons. The sequenced sample was PBMCs or T cells enriched from blood (not recorded which). All receptors come from a woman aged 25 to 39 who had recovered from COVID-19. Both conserved end residues are part of each CDR3. D genes are given only for firm matches. Rows give clone size only sometimes, using once, few, many, or a class for an expanded clone.

j_call	v_call	clone_size	d_call	cdr3_aa	cdr3_nt
TRBJ1-2	TRBV18	-	-	CASSPSRGGVYTF	TGTGCCAGCTCACCCTCTCGGGGAGGGGTCTACACCTTC
TRBJ1-4	TRBV29-1	once	TRBD1	CSVERQGTEKLFF	TGCAGCGTTGAACGACAGGGGACCGAAAAACTGTTTTTT
TRBJ2-5	TRBV29-1	-	TRBD1	CSGDRGRSETQYF	TGCAGCGGGGACAGGGGGCGGTCAGAGACCCAGTACTTC
TRBJ2-7	TRBV5-1	-	TRBD1	CASNLRGLGEQYF	TGCGCCAGCAACCTGAGGGGGCTAGGTGAGCAGTACTTC
TRBJ1-2	TRBV6-5	-	-	CASRITATAFGYTF	TGTGCCAGCAGAATTACCGCGACTGCCTTCGGCTACACCTTC
TRBJ2-2	TRBV3-1/TRBV3-2	-	TRBD2	CASSQTSGNTGELFF	TGTGCCAGCAGCCAGACTAGCGGTAACACCGGGGAGCTGTTTTTT
TRBJ1-5	TRBV18	once	-	CASSPDTASNQPQHF	TGTGCCAGCTCACCAGATACAGCTAGCAATCAGCCCCAGCATTTT
TRBJ2-1	TRBV20-1	-	TRBD2	CSASERETYNEQFF	TGCAGTGCAAGTGAGCGGGAGACCTACAATGAGCAGTTCTTC
TRBJ2-5	TRBV5-1	-	-	CASSLVVGGLQETQYF	TGCGCCAGCAGCTTGGTGGTCGGGGGACTCCAAGAGACCCAGTACTTC
TRBJ2-3	TRBV7-6	-	-	CASSLALGQSTDTQYF	TGTGCCAGCAGCTTAGCGCTTGGACAGAGCACAGATACGCAGTATTTT
TRBJ1-4	TRBV7-9	-	TRBD1	CASSRTWDRESEKLFF	TGTGCCAGCAGCCGGACATGGGACAGGGAGTCTGAAAAACTGTTTTTT
TRBJ2-1	TRBV19	-	TRBD1	CASSSWTGGLPLGNEQFF	TGTGCCAGTAGTAGCTGGACAGGGGGTCTCCCATTGGGCAATGAGCAGTTCTTC
TRBJ2-2	TRBV6-5	-	-	CASSYVSTPGTGELFF	TGTGCCAGCAGTTACGTTTCTACCCCGGGGACCGGGGAGCTGTTTTTT
TRBJ2-2	TRBV4-3	-	-	CASSQVVGDTGELFF	TGCGCCAGCAGCCAAGTCGTAGGGGACACCGGGGAGCTGTTTTTT
TRBJ2-5	TRBV5-4	-	-	CASSLGFTAQYF	TGTGCCAGCAGCTTGGGTTTTACGGCCCAGTACTTC
TRBJ1-2	TRBV29-1	-	TRBD1	CSVEGRDRVRYTF	TGCAGCGTTGAGGGCCGGGACAGGGTCCGCTACACCTTC
TRBJ2-2	TRBV19	-	TRBD1	CASTFRDRGLTGELFF	TGTGCCAGCACATTCCGGGACAGGGGTTTGACCGGGGAGCTGTTTTTT
TRBJ1-3	TRBV5-1	-	TRBD1	CASSSTGTGRNTIYF	TGCGCCAGCAGCTCGACTGGGACAGGGCGAAACACCATATATTTT
TRBJ1-5	TRBV4-1	-	-	CASSQGQTGSNQPQHF	TGCGCCAGCAGCCAAGGCCAGACAGGAAGCAATCAGCCCCAGCATTTT
TRBJ2-5	TRBV4-3	-	-	CASSRYVDTQETQYF	TGCGCCAGCAGCCGGTATGTTGACACCCAAGAGACCCAGTACTTC
TRBJ1-1	TRBV9	-	-	CASEGEVRTEAFF	TGTGCCAGCGAAGGTGAGGTTCGCACTGAAGCTTTCTTT
TRBJ2-2	TRBV27	-	TRBD1	CASLNRGRLVNTGELFF	TGTGCCAGTTTGAACAGGGGGCGCTTAGTGAACACCGGGGAGCTGTTTTTT
TRBJ1-4	TRBV15	-	-	CATSRMGAEYREKLFF	TGTGCCACCAGCAGAATGGGGGCAGAGTACCGTGAAAAACTGTTTTTT
TRBJ1-2	TRBV30	-	TRBD1	CAWTGGDYGYTF	TGTGCCTGGACAGGGGGAGACTATGGCTACACCTTC
TRBJ1-6	TRBV12-2	-	-	CASRLARQILKGRPLHF	TGTGCAAGTCGCTTAGCACGACAGATCCTAAAGGGTAGGCCCCTCCACTTT
TRBJ1-2	TRBV29-1	-	TRBD1	CSARWGTGGHGYTF	TGCAGCGCCCGGTGGGGGACAGGGGGCCATGGCTACACCTTC
TRBJ1-2	TRBV2	-	TRBD1	CASSVGQGGGYTF	TGTGCCAGCAGCGTGGGACAGGGTGGGGGCTACACCTTC
TRBJ2-1	TRBV24-1	few	-	CATSDPGGEQFF	TGTGCCACCAGTGATCCCGGGGGTGAGCAGTTCTTC
TRBJ2-1	TRBV27	-	TRBD2	CASSPLGTSGNEQFF	TGTGCCAGCAGCCCCTTAGGGACTAGCGGGAATGAGCAGTTCTTC
TRBJ2-5	TRBV11-2	-	-	CASSLDLGGLEEQYF	TGTGCCAGCAGCTTAGATCTCGGGGGGCTGGAAGAGCAGTACTTC
TRBJ1-2	TRBV19	once	-	CASGENYGYTF	TGTGCTTCCGGGGAGAACTATGGCTACACCTTC
TRBJ2-1	TRBV24-1	-	TRBD1	CATSDRGTGLMGEQFF	TGTGCCACCAGTGATAGGGGGACAGGGCTGATGGGTGAGCAGTTCTTC
TRBJ2-3	TRBV28	-	-	CASSPLESRTDTQYF	TGTGCCAGCAGCCCACTAGAGTCGAGGACAGATACGCAGTATTTT
TRBJ2-3	TRBV14	-	-	CASSQDRRWGRGTDTQYF	TGTGCCAGCAGCCAAGATCGGCGCTGGGGCCGAGGCACAGATACGCAGTATTTT
TRBJ2-1	TRBV5-6	-	-	CASSLSRNEQFF	TGTGCCAGCAGCTTGAGCCGGAATGAGCAGTTCTTC
TRBJ2-6	TRBV11-3	-	TRBD1	CASSTGGSGANVLTF	TGTGCCAGCAGCACAGGGGGCTCTGGGGCCAACGTCCTGACTTTC
TRBJ2-7	TRBV7-9	-	TRBD2	CASSPAGTSGRDEQYF	TGTGCCAGCAGCCCCGCGGGGACTAGCGGGAGGGACGAGCAGTACTTC
TRBJ2-5	TRBV6-1	-	-	CASSEGAVRGGTQYF	TGTGCCAGCAGTGAAGGGGCCGTTCGAGGGGGGACCCAGTACTTC
TRBJ1-5	TRBV5-1	-	-	CASSLGPSNQPQHF	TGCGCCAGCAGCTTGGGGCCTAGCAATCAGCCCCAGCATTTT
TRBJ1-5	TRBV29-1	-	-	CSVDGTVNQPQHF	TGCAGCGTCGACGGGACTGTTAATCAGCCCCAGCATTTT
TRBJ2-7	TRBV2	-	TRBD1	CASSESRDRVIYEQYF	TGTGCCAGCAGTGAAAGTCGGGACAGGGTTATCTACGAGCAGTACTTC
TRBJ2-1	TRBV3-1/TRBV3-2	-	TRBD1	CASSQGGGTGVNEQFF	TGTGCCAGCAGCCAAGGGGGTGGGACAGGGGTCAATGAGCAGTTCTTC
TRBJ2-1	TRBV4-1	-	TRBD2	CASSRVSPYRTSGILGEQFF	TGCGCCAGCAGCCGCGTGTCCCCCTACCGAACTAGCGGGATACTCGGTGAGCAGTTCTTC
TRBJ2-1	TRBV6-5	-	TRBD2	CASSSGLEGYNEQFF	TGTGCCAGCAGTTCGGGACTAGAGGGGTACAATGAGCAGTTCTTC
TRBJ2-1	TRBV25-1	-	-	CASSHPGVGEQFF	TGTGCCAGCAGTCATCCGGGAGTTGGGGAGCAGTTCTTC
TRBJ2-5	TRBV5-4	-	TRBD1	CASSLLPGTGPGTQYF	TGTGCCAGCAGCCTTCTGCCCGGGACAGGCCCCGGGACCCAGTACTTC
TRBJ2-1	TRBV7-2	-	-	CASSQNPPPARNEQFF	TGTGCCAGCAGCCAGAACCCACCCCCCGCGAGGAATGAGCAGTTCTTC
TRBJ2-1	TRBV7-9	-	-	CASSLDGAGNEQFF	TGTGCCAGCAGCTTAGATGGAGCGGGCAATGAGCAGTTCTTC
TRBJ2-3	TRBV6-1	-	TRBD1	CASSERTGRTDTQYF	TGTGCCAGCAGTGAAAGGACAGGGCGCACAGATACGCAGTATTTT
TRBJ1-5	TRBV7-9	-	TRBD1	CASSSTDRGWYQPQHF	TGTGCCAGCAGCTCGACAGACAGGGGTTGGTATCAGCCCCAGCATTTT
TRBJ1-6	TRBV5-1	-	TRBD1	CASSIRDREDSPLHF	TGCGCCAGCAGCATCCGGGACAGGGAGGATTCACCCCTCCACTTT
TRBJ2-7	TRBV5-4	-	-	CASSLSSAPYEQYF	TGTGCCAGCAGCTTGTCAAGCGCACCCTACGAGCAGTACTTC
TRBJ2-1	TRBV3-1/TRBV3-2	-	TRBD1	CASSQPGQGYWEQFF	TGTGCCAGCAGCCAGCCGGGACAGGGATATTGGGAGCAGTTCTTC
TRBJ1-1	TRBV19	-	TRBD1	CASRGGQGYTEAFF	TGTGCCAGTAGAGGGGGACAGGGGTACACTGAAGCTTTCTTT